In its sample, the clone carrying this TCR beta chain was seen once. Its specificity is unknown. Germline-derived CDR1 and CDR2 are SGHTA and FQGNSA. J lost 8 bases, V lost 5 bases, and 12 bases had no gene match. The CDR3 spans 15 residues. Through a sample-barcoded 5' primer and a J-beta primer mix, a second PCR was run for 7 to 11 cycles. TCRdb recomputed calls from the 5' RACE reads with MiXCR, one row per CDR3 protein. The table records 1.4 million or so distinct CDR3 sequences, approximately 43% of them present only once. Healthy Caucasians from Russia aged roughly 6 to 90 served as donors. There were at least 6 micrograms of total RNA extracted from every sample. The data belong to a study of blood T cells in healthy people across ages. The study's findings and limits: A conclusive naive versus antigen-experienced comparison was prevented by the unsorted PBMCs.

The sequencing sample was made of blood. The chain uses TRBV7-2 and TRBJ2-4, with 7 nucleotides matching TRBD1. This TCR derives from a woman between 18 and 29 years old in good health. The DNA of the CDR3 is TGTGCCAGCAGCCAAAGACAGGGTCGGGCGGACATTCAGTACTTC. It codes for CASSQRQGRADIQYF.